The next 18 T cell receptor beta chains were all read from a single sample in a study of metastatic and nonmetastatic thyroid tumors. All patients were treatment-naive before thyroid surgery. From the PCR reads, TCRdb re-called clones with MiXCR. The sample contains about 39,000 clones, 18% of which appear only once. The specimen sequenced was tumor tissue. The receptors here all came from a female donor with papillary thyroid cancer or a benign thyroid nodule (not recorded which). Some clones in this sample may be carry-over from other donors' samples.

With regard to this clone: A read error may be the cause here, since a much bigger clone is one base away. This rearrangement joins TRBV28 to TRBJ1-4, with D tentatively TRBD1 (5 bases). CDR3 length equals 17 residues. The germline CDR1 and CDR2 sequences are MDHEN and SYDVKM. Trimming shortened V by 5 bases and J by 4 bases, and 20 bases separated the two germline ends. CDR3: CASSLRGTGGYNEKLFF. Here the CDR3 DNA reads TGTGCCAGCAGTCTTCGGGGTACAGGAGGTTATAATGAAAAACTGTTTTTT.

Note on this clone: As the CDR3 is not closed by the conserved phenylalanine or tryptophan, this likely results from a read error. The chain uses TRBV20-1 and TRBJ1-6; D remains unclear. Germline CDR1 is DFQATT and CDR2 is SNEGSKA (reference sequence). V was cut by 2 bases and J by 3 bases, with 14 bases left in between. The CDR3 length is 16 residues. CDR3 protein: CSARMGGIDYNSPLHS. CDR3 sequence (DNA): TGCAGTGCTAGAATGGGTGGGATTGACTATAATTCACCCCTCCACTCT.

This clone was counted a few times. The rearrangement links TRBV20-1 to TRBJ2-1; 9 bases match TRBD1. CDR3 length: 15 amino acids. V lost 6 bases to trimming and J lost 8 bases; unmatched junction nucleotides: 14. The germline V gene has CDR1 DFQATT and CDR2 SNEGSKA (reference sequence). The CDR3 region has the DNA TGCAGTGCACCCATCCGGGACAGGGCTTTAGATGAGCAGTTCTTC. Its translation: CSAPIRDRALDEQFF.

Notes on this clone: The germline gene is not matched at one end of the junction; a read error may be the cause. This CDR3 reads CASSFNPGPYEHYF. CDR3 DNA sequence: TGTGCTAGCAGTTTTAACCCGGGACCCTACGAGCATTACTTC. The chain has TRBV7-7 and TRBJ2-7; TRBD1 or TRBD2 may be the D gene (5 bases each). The CDR3 is made up of 14 amino acids. Per the germline V gene, CDR1 is SSHAT and CDR2 is FNYEAQ (reference sequence).

This clone occurred many times. The chain uses TRBV19 and TRBJ1-2, with 7 bases identical to TRBD1. The J segment lost 6 bases and the V segment lost 5 bases, leaving 9 bases of the junction unmatched. The CDR3 length is 14 residues. Germline V gene data show CDR1 as LNHDA and CDR2 as SQIVND (reference sequence). The CDR3 DNA is TGTGCCAGTAGTCTCCCGACAGGGAGAAATGGCTACACCTTC. Translation gives CASSLPTGRNGYTF.

This clone was counted at least ten times. This rearrangement joins TRBV19 to TRBJ1-6; D gene uncertain. V was clipped by 2 bases and J by 2 bases, with 7 bases between them. The CDR3 spans 15 residues. CDR1 and CDR2 from the germline V gene are LNHDA and SQIVND (reference sequence). CDR3 coding DNA: TGTGCCAGTAGTATATCGCCGACCTATAATTCACCCCTCCACTTT. This encodes CASSISPTYNSPLHF. The full variable domain, its missing parts supplied by reference TRBV19 and TRBJ1-6, is DGGITQSPKYLFRKEGQNVTLSCEQNLNHDAMYWYRQDPGQGLRLIYYSQIVNDFQKGDIAEGYSVSREKKESFPLTVTSAQKNPTAFYLCASSISPTYNSPLHFGNGTRLTVT.

This chain links TRBV19 with TRBJ1-2; D is possibly TRBD1 (6 bases). This CDR3 comprises 15 residues. The germline V gene has CDR1 LNHDA and CDR2 SQIVND (reference sequence). Trimming removed 1 base from V and 8 bases from J, with 17 bases in between. DNA of the CDR3: TGTGCCAGTAGTATAGGACGTGGACAGCAAGGAGGCTACACCTTC. Its translation is CASSIGRGQQGGYTF.

This clone was picked up many times. This chain connects TRBV7-9 to TRBJ1-4; TRBD1 agrees at 7 bases. V lost 4 bases and J lost 7; bases outside the gene matches: 3. The germline CDR1 and CDR2 sequences are SEHNR and FQNEAQ (reference sequence). The CDR3 is made up of 13 amino acids. The CDR3 DNA reads as TGTGCCAGCAGCTCTCAGGGGGGTGAAAAACTGTTTTTT. It specifies CASSSQGGEKLFF.

As for this clone: One junction end disagrees with the germline gene, perhaps due to a read error. This chain uses TRBV12-3 or TRBV12-4 with TRBJ2-1, with a tentative D call TRBD2 (6 bases). There are 15 residues in the CDR3. CDR3 in DNA: TGTGCCAGCCGGAAAAGGGAGGTTGTCTACAATGAGCAGTCCTTC. Residues: CASRKREVVYNEQSF.

Concerning this clone: Just one base apart from a much larger clone, this may be a read error. Other DNA variants within this sample encode the same CDR3. The genes are TRBV25-1 and TRBJ2-3, with D tentatively TRBD1 (5 bases). CDR3 length equals 14 residues. CDR1 is MGHDK, CDR2 SYGVNS, per germline. This chain's CDR3 is CASSEWGAADTQYF. The CDR3 DNA follows: TGTGCCAGCAGTGAGTGGGGCGCAGCAGACACGCAGTATTTT.

This clone was observed many times. The J gene is TRBJ2-7, the V gene TRBV20-1; D is perhaps TRBD2 (5 bases). Between the trimmed V and J ends, which lost 2 bases and 2 bases, there was a span of 16 bases. CDR1 is DFQATT, CDR2 SNEGSKA, per germline (reference sequence). The CDR3 has 15 residues. The CDR3 region has the DNA TGCAGTGCTAGATATTTGGGAGTGGATCCCTACGAGCAGTACTTC. It yields the protein CSARYLGVDPYEQYF.

By sample fraction, this clone is medium-sized. J is TRBJ2-2 and V is TRBV12-3 or TRBV12-4; TRBD1 matches 11 bases. V dropped 6 bases and J dropped 7; count of bases not matched to a gene: 7. The CDR3 runs to 15 residues. This CDR3 reads CASRPDRGLVGELFF. CDR3 in DNA: TGTGCCAGCAGGCCGGACAGGGGGCTTGTCGGGGAGCTGTTTTTT.

This clone showed up many times. V is TRBV24-1 and J is TRBJ2-2; weak D call: TRBD1 (6 bases). Trimming removed 2 bases at V and 8 bases at J, with 11 bases between. Germline CDR1 and CDR2: KGHDR and SFDVKD. The length of the CDR3 is 14 residues. The CDR3 nucleotides read TGTGCCACCAGTGATTACAGGGCCTTAGGGGAGCTGTTTTTT. Translation gives CATSDYRALGELFF.

This clone was seen at least ten times. J is TRBJ2-1 and V is TRBV19, with a possible D match to TRBD2 (5 bases). CDR3 length: 11 amino acids. Germline CDR1 and CDR2: LNHDA and SQIVND (reference sequence). V shed 5 bases and J shed 10 bases, with 9 bases lying between them. In DNA form, the CDR3 reads TGTGCCAGTAGTTTCGAGGGAGAGCAGTTCTTC. This sequence encodes CASSFEGEQFF. Supplemented by reference TRBV19 and TRBJ2-1, the full variable domain reads DGGITQSPKYLFRKEGQNVTLSCEQNLNHDAMYWYRQDPGQGLRLIYYSQIVNDFQKGDIAEGYSVSREKKESFPLTVTSAQKNPTAFYLCASSFEGEQFFGPGTRLTVL.

This clone has at least ten counts. J is TRBJ1-5 and V is TRBV7-9, with a tentative D call TRBD1 (6 bases). The CDR3 covers 14 residues. The V end was cut by 1 base, the J end by 2 bases, with 6 bases between. CDR1 and CDR2 from the germline V gene are SEHNR and FQNEAQ (reference sequence). The CDR3 reads CASSLGTGNQPQHF. The CDR3 DNA follows: TGTGCCAGCAGCTTAGGGACAGGCAATCAGCCCCAGCATTTT.

This clone came up many times. The J gene is TRBJ2-1, the V gene TRBV24-1; the D gene is possibly TRBD1 (6 bases). Per the germline V gene, CDR1 is KGHDR and CDR2 is SFDVKD. V was pared by 4 bases and J by 3 bases, with 12 bases between. This CDR3 is built from 15 residues. In DNA form, the CDR3 reads TGTGCCACCAGTGAGACTAAGGACAGCTACAATGAGCAGTTCTTC. Translated: CATSETKDSYNEQFF.

This clone was seen repeatedly, ten times or more. The chain employs TRBV10-1 and TRBJ1-6, with D tentatively TRBD1 (6 bases). V lost 11 bases and J 5 bases, leaving 19 bases between the germline ends. Germline loops: CDR1 WNHNN, CDR2 SYGVQD (reference sequence). CDR3 length: 15 residues. This CDR3 is CAGHRVAGDNSPLHF. The CDR3 DNA reads TGCGCCGGACACAGGGTCGCGGGAGATAATTCACCCCTCCACTTT.

This clone was seen a few times. A clone one base away is much larger, so this may be a read error. At the DNA level, this CDR3 is encoded by other sequences in the same sample as well. The chain has TRBV20-1 and TRBJ2-1; 8 positions agree with TRBD2. Germline CDR1 is DFQATT and CDR2 is SNEGSKA (reference sequence). The CDR3 extends over 13 amino acids. CDR3 amino acids: CSATPGGRPLKLF. CDR3 in DNA: TGCAGTGCTACTCCGGGAGGGAGGCCGCTTAAGCTCTTC.